The 18 T cell receptor beta chains below all came from one sample that was sequenced in a study of blood T cell repertoires in COVID-19. Here immunoSEQ multiplex PCR was the method, and the copy in TCRdb shows in-frame clones only, minus some. This sample has approximately 120,000 clones; around two thirds occur once, and the top ten carry about 2.2%. Sequences were obtained from peripheral blood. All receptors derive from a woman aged 70-85 years with acute or convalescent COVID-19.

V is TRBV6-1 and J is TRBJ1-1; tentatively, D is TRBD1 (5 bases). The CDR3 length is 12 residues. Germline V gene sequence: CDR1 MNHNS, CDR2 SASEGT. V was clipped by 2 bases and J by 7 bases, with 8 bases between them. This chain's CDR3 is CASSERGYEAFF. CDR3 bases: TGTGCCAGCAGTGAAAGGGGTTATGAAGCTTTCTTT.

The gene calls are TRBV6-2 or TRBV6-3 and TRBJ2-3; D gene uncertain. Germline CDR1 is MNHEY and CDR2 is SVGEGT. This CDR3 is built from 18 residues. With 3 bases removed from V and 0 bases from J, the gap between germline ends came to 19 bases. CDR3 in amino acids: CASSYYGSGRLSTDTQYF. In nucleotides, the CDR3 is TGTGCCAGCAGTTATTATGGATCGGGTCGCCTAAGCACAGATACGCAGTATTTT.

V and J are TRBV19 and TRBJ1-1; D is uncertain. The germline gives CDR1 LNHDA, CDR2 SQIVND (reference sequence). CDR3 size: 14 residues. The V end lost 3 bases, the J end lost 1 base, and 9 bases lay between the germline ends. This chain's CDR3 is CASSIALRNTEAFF. The CDR3 bases are TGTGCCAGTAGTATTGCCCTCAGGAACACTGAAGCTTTCTTT.

The V call is TRBV2, the J call TRBJ1-5; no reliable D call. This CDR3 is 14 amino acids long. Trimming took off 6 bases at V and 3 bases at J, with 12 bases between the two ends. Germline V gene sequence: CDR1 SNHLY, CDR2 FYNNEI. CDR3 in DNA: TGTGCCAGCAGGGGAGACACGATCAATCAGCCCCAGCATTTT. Translation: CASRGDTINQPQHF. The variable domain in full, with the rest retrieved from reference TRBV2 and TRBJ1-5, is EPEVTQTPSHQVTQMGQEVILRCVPISNHLYFYWYRQILGQKVEFLVSFYNNEISEKSEIFDDQFSVERPDGSNFTLKIRSTKLEDSAMYFCASRGDTINQPQHFGDGTRLSIL.

The chain recombines TRBV5-4 with TRBJ1-4, with a weak D call TRBD1 (6 bases). Germline V gene lookup returns CDR1 SGHNT and CDR2 YYREEE (reference sequence). The CDR3 spans 16 residues. The V and J ends lost 4 bases and 5 bases respectively, with 18 bases between them. As DNA, the CDR3 is TGTGCCAGCAGCGACTCCCGGGGAGGGGGAAATGAAAAACTGTTTTTT. It specifies CASSDSRGGGNEKLFF.

There are a few counts of this clone. The V call is TRBV19, the J call TRBJ2-1; maybe TRBD2 (5 bases). The CDR3 runs 16 residues. V gave up 5 bases and J gave up 6 bases, with 20 bases separating them. Germline V lookup: CDR1 LNHDA, CDR2 SQIVND (reference sequence). CDR3 in amino acids: CASSRGGIRLSNEQFF. The CDR3 coding sequence is TGTGCCAGTAGTCGGGGTGGGATAAGGCTTTCCAATGAGCAGTTCTTC.

This clone was counted a few times. The CDR3 DNA sequence: TGTGCCAGCAGTTTTCAGGGGTTGAGGGACCAGCCCCAGCATTTT. It is translated as CASSFQGLRDQPQHF. The chain links TRBV27 to TRBJ1-5, with D maybe TRBD1 (6 bases). Germline values: CDR1 MNHEY, CDR2 SMNVEV (reference sequence). Trimming removed 3 bases from V and 7 bases from J, with 16 bases in between. The CDR3 is 15 residues long.

The V and J genes are TRBV6-1 and TRBJ1-6; maybe TRBD1 (6 bases). Germline V gene lookup returns CDR1 MNHNS and CDR2 SASEGT. This CDR3 has 14 residues. V shed 2 bases and J shed 7 bases, with 9 bases lying between them. As DNA, the CDR3 is TGTGCCAGCAGTGAATATAGGGGGAATTCACCCCTCCACTTT. Its translation: CASSEYRGNSPLHF.

This chain links TRBV6-5 with TRBJ2-7; the D is unclear. CDR3 size: 10 residues. Per the germline V gene, CDR1 is MNHEY and CDR2 is SVGAGI. V was trimmed by 6 bases and J by 3 bases, leaving 3 bases between them. This chain's CDR3 is CASSFYEQYF. The CDR3 DNA reads as TGTGCCAGCAGCTTCTACGAGCAGTACTTC.

The chain joins TRBV4-1 to TRBJ1-6; the match to TRBD1 covers 11 bases. The CDR3 is 18 residues long. Germline loops: CDR1 MGHRA, CDR2 YSYEKL. The V and J ends lost 1 base and 7 bases, in that order; junction bases with no gene match: 9. Here the CDR3 reads CASSQGTFGQGANSPLHF. As DNA, the CDR3 is TGCGCCAGCAGCCAAGGGACCTTTGGACAGGGGGCCAATTCACCCCTCCACTTT.

This clone was seen ten or more times. The chain links TRBV5-1 to TRBJ2-7; TRBD2 matches 7 bases. The CDR3 sequence is 13 residues long. The J segment lost 6 bases and the V segment lost 4 bases, leaving 7 bases of the junction unmatched. Germline CDR1 reads SGHRS; CDR2 reads YFSETQ. The CDR3 DNA reads as TGCGCCAGCAGCCCATTGCGGGGGTCCGAGCAGTACTTC. Its protein product is CASSPLRGSEQYF.

In DNA form, the CDR3 reads TGTGCCAGCAGTTTGTCGGGACATAGGAACACTGAAGCTTTCTTT. Residues: CASSLSGHRNTEAFF. The chain uses TRBV27 and TRBJ1-1; D may be TRBD1 (6 bases). The CDR3 length is 15 residues. From germline, CDR1 is MNHEY and CDR2 SMNVEV (reference sequence). The ends were cut back, 3 bases at V and 1 base at J, with 12 bases in the middle.

This chain links TRBV2 with TRBJ1-4; tentatively, D is TRBD1 (5 bases). This CDR3 region has 13 residues. V was clipped by 1 base and J by 8 bases, with 8 bases between them. The germline V gene has CDR1 SNHLY and CDR2 FYNNEI. CDR3 protein: CASSEGRGEKLFF. The CDR3 coding sequence is TGTGCCAGCAGTGAAGGAAGGGGCGAAAAACTGTTTTTT.

V gene TRBV29-1 combines with J gene TRBJ2-3, with 7 positions matching TRBD2. Germline V gene sequence: CDR1 SQVTM, CDR2 ANQGSEA. Trimming removed 4 bases from V and 3 bases from J; junction bases left unmatched: 1. The CDR3 has 12 residues. As DNA, the CDR3 is TGCAGCGTTGCGCGGGAGACAGATACGCAGTATTTT. It translates to CSVARETDTQYF.

The V and J genes are TRBV2 and TRBJ1-5, with 9 bases fitting TRBD1. Trimming took 3 bases from V and 2 from J; bases not matched to a gene: 5. The CDR3 runs to 16 residues. Germline loops: CDR1 SNHLY, CDR2 FYNNEI. The CDR3 region has the DNA TGTGCCAGCAGTGAGGGGGGACAGGGTGGCAATCAGCCCCAGCATTTT. The encoded protein is CASSEGGQGGNQPQHF.

This clone was found a few times. V gene TRBV28 combines with J gene TRBJ1-4; TRBD1 matches 10 bases. The CDR3 contains 14 residues. The germline gives CDR1 MDHEN, CDR2 SYDVKM. V dropped 6 bases and J dropped 8; count of bases not matched to a gene: 6. Here the CDR3 DNA reads TGTGCCAGCAGCCTGGACAGGGGGGGAGAAAAACTGTTTTTT. Its protein is CASSLDRGGEKLFF.

The chain combines TRBV3-1 (or the pseudogene TRBV3-2) with TRBJ2-5; D possibly corresponds to TRBD1 (6 bases). Looked up from germline, CDR1 is LGHDT and CDR2 is YNNKEL (reference sequence). The CDR3 contains 15 residues. Trimming took 4 bases from V and 7 from J, leaving 19 bases between them. Here the CDR3 DNA reads TGTGCCAGCAGCCCTCAATCCGGGACAATGGGGACCCAGTACTTC. Its protein is CASSPQSGTMGTQYF.

The rearrangement uses TRBV11-2 and TRBJ2-3; TRBD1 matches 11 bases. The CDR3 has 15 residues. V shed 5 bases, J shed 2 bases, and the junction held 3 bases outside the gene matches. Germline assignment: CDR1 SGHAT and CDR2 FQNNGV. CDR3 sequence (DNA): TGTGCCAGCAGCCCGGGACAGGGGGACACAGATACGCAGTATTTT. Its protein is CASSPGQGDTDTQYF.